This is a list of T cell receptor beta chains from one sample in a study of shared clonotypes between healthy human individuals. Data came from immunoSEQ multiplex PCR; TCRdb stores just in-frame clones and leaves some out. The repertoire holds approximately 2.4 million clones, around 95% seen once, with 0.1% to 0.15% in the top ten. Source material: naive CD4+ T cells sorted from blood. These receptors originate from a man younger than 35 in good health. Both conserved end residues are part of each CDR3. Clone size appears in some rows only: once, few, many, or a class for an expanded clone.

V: TRBV6-6; size: -; length: 16; J: TRBJ2-1; CDR3: CASSYGLAGENNEQFF
V: TRBV5-6; size: once; length: 14; J: TRBJ1-6; CDR3: CASRRTGVYSPLHF
V: TRBV7-8; size: once; length: 14; J: TRBJ1-1; CDR3: CASSLVTGNTEAFF
V: TRBV6-5; size: -; length: 15; J: TRBJ1-2; CDR3: CASSPNGRIIYGYTF
V: TRBV5-4; size: once; length: 15; J: TRBJ2-7; CDR3: CASSLVAGAAYEQYF
V: TRBV9; size: -; length: 16; J: TRBJ2-3; CDR3: CASSVTGGLGTDTQYF
V: TRBV18; size: -; length: 16; J: TRBJ2-3; CDR3: CASSSSGQGVTDTQYF
V: TRBV30; size: few; length: 17; J: TRBJ1-3; CDR3: CAWINQPYRGMGNTIYF
V: TRBV5-1; size: -; length: 14; J: TRBJ2-2; CDR3: CASSRDRGTGELFF
V: TRBV5-1; size: -; length: 16; J: TRBJ1-3; CDR3: CASKEGPGDVGNTIYF
V: TRBV4-3; size: -; length: 13; J: TRBJ2-7; CDR3: CASSQGLAGEQYF
V: TRBV5-1; size: -; length: 16; J: TRBJ1-2; CDR3: CASSASPASTNYGYTF
V: TRBV7-2; size: -; length: 14; J: TRBJ2-3; CDR3: CASSLTRPTDTQYF
V: TRBV2; size: once; length: 16; J: TRBJ2-4; CDR3: CASSERAGGGKNIQYF